These 31 T cell receptor beta chains share one sample of origin, sequenced in a study of cytomegalovirus exposure and HLA in healthy donors. Repertoires were generated with immunoSEQ multiplex PCR, while TCRdb's copy carries only in-frame clones and drops some. The profile covers about 170,000 clones, with about nine tenths appearing a single time and around 3.8% taken by the ten largest. Sequencing was carried out using PBMCs. These receptor sequences come from a man aged 18 to 29 in good health and CMV-seropositive.

The table lists this clone with a count of one. This chain links TRBV7-9 with TRBJ2-1, with TRBD2 matching 12 bases. The CDR3 covers 15 residues. Germline V gene data show CDR1 as SEHNR and CDR2 as FQNEAQ (reference sequence). With V trimmed by 3 bases and J by 6 bases, 3 bases remained unmatched. The CDR3 region has the DNA TGTGCCAGCAGCTTGACTAGCGGGAGATTCAATGAGCAGTTCTTC. As protein: CASSLTSGRFNEQFF.

The genes are TRBV19 and TRBJ2-2, with 7 bases matching TRBD1. Per the germline V gene, CDR1 is LNHDA and CDR2 is SQIVND (reference sequence). The CDR3 runs 14 residues. Trimming removed 6 bases from V and 3 bases from J; junction bases left unmatched: 4. This CDR3 is CASRGQAYTGELFF. The CDR3 DNA follows: TGTGCCAGTAGAGGACAGGCGTACACCGGGGAGCTGTTTTTT.

The chain recombines TRBV14 with TRBJ2-7; 7 positions match TRBD2. CDR1 is SGHDN and CDR2 is FVKESK in the germline V gene. The CDR3 spans 18 residues. V dropped 0 bases and J dropped 0; count of bases not matched to a gene: 11. The CDR3 reads CASSQDLIYERGSYEQYF. Written as DNA, the CDR3 is TGTGCCAGCAGCCAAGATCTCATTTATGAGCGGGGCTCCTACGAGCAGTACTTC. The whole variable domain, remainder taken from reference TRBV14 and TRBJ2-7, is EAGVTQFPSHSVIEKGQTVTLRCDPISGHDNLYWYRRVMGKEIKFLLHFVKESKQDESGMPNNRFLAERTGGTYSTLKVQPAELEDSGVYFCASSQDLIYERGSYEQYFGPGTRLTVT.

CDR3 amino acids: CASSPVSFNQPQHF. As DNA, the CDR3 is TGTGCCAGCAGTCCTGTCAGTTTCAATCAGCCCCAGCATTTT. V is TRBV27 and J is TRBJ1-5, with D unresolved. The CDR3 length is 14 residues. Germline V gene lookup returns CDR1 MNHEY and CDR2 SMNVEV (reference sequence). Between the trimmed V and J ends, which lost 5 bases and 3 bases, there was a span of 11 bases.

The chain combines TRBV5-6 with TRBJ2-3, with 12 bases lining up with TRBD2. This CDR3 is 16 amino acids long. V lost 1 base, J lost 3 bases, and 3 bases stayed unmatched. Germline loops: CDR1 SGHDT, CDR2 YYEEEE. The CDR3, as DNA: TGTGCCAGCAGCTTGCTAGCGGGAGGGGCGACAGATACGCAGTATTTT. It yields the protein CASSLLAGGATDTQYF.

This chain links TRBV6-6 with TRBJ1-4, with TRBD1 as a possible D gene (6 bases). Germline V CDR1 and CDR2: MNHNY, SVGAGI (reference sequence). With 4 bases removed from V and 0 bases from J, the gap between germline ends came to 9 bases. This CDR3 is built from 15 residues. CDR3 loop: CASSWTDATNEKLFF. CDR3 nucleotides: TGTGCCAGCAGTTGGACAGACGCAACTAATGAAAAACTGTTTTTT.

The chain carries TRBV14 and TRBJ1-5; the D is unclear. The germline V gene encodes CDR1 SGHDN and CDR2 FVKESK. The CDR3 runs 15 residues. Between the trimmed V and J ends, which lost 1 base and 6 bases, there was a span of 13 bases. CDR3 loop: CASSQVRGGRQPQHF. CDR3 nucleotide sequence: TGTGCCAGCAGCCAAGTTCGGGGAGGCCGTCAGCCCCAGCATTTT. Full variable domain (remainder filled in from reference TRBV14 and TRBJ1-5): EAGVTQFPSHSVIEKGQTVTLRCDPISGHDNLYWYRRVMGKEIKFLLHFVKESKQDESGMPNNRFLAERTGGTYSTLKVQPAELEDSGVYFCASSQVRGGRQPQHFGDGTRLSIL.

CDR3 in DNA: TGTGCCAGCAGTTTTTTCGCAGGGGGGAGCGGGGCCAACGTCCTGACTTTC. This codes for CASSFFAGGSGANVLTF. The V and J genes are TRBV5-4 and TRBJ2-6; D may be TRBD1 (7 bases). The germline V gene encodes CDR1 SGHNT and CDR2 YYREEE (reference sequence). The CDR3 sequence is 17 residues long. V was shortened by 5 bases and J by 4 bases, with 19 bases between the two germline ends.

The chain has TRBV6-1 and TRBJ1-1, with a tentative D call TRBD1 (5 bases). V gave up 7 bases and J gave up 1 base, with 13 bases separating them. Germline values: CDR1 MNHNS, CDR2 SASEGT. CDR3 size: 14 residues. In DNA form, the CDR3 reads TGTGCCAGCACCGTTGACAGCCCGAACACTGAAGCTTTCTTT. It is translated as CASTVDSPNTEAFF.

For the CDR3, the DNA is TGCGCCAGCAGCTTGGGGTCTAGCCAGGACCTCGATACGCAGTATTTT. Its protein product is CASSLGSSQDLDTQYF. The chain recombines TRBV5-1 with TRBJ2-3, with D perhaps TRBD2 (5 bases). V was pared by 0 bases and J by 6 bases, with 17 bases between. Per germline, CDR1 SGHRS and CDR2 YFSETQ. CDR3 length: 16 residues.

The rearrangement uses TRBV7-9 and TRBJ2-7; 10 nucleotides align to TRBD1. CDR1 is SEHNR, CDR2 FQNEAQ, per germline (reference sequence). This CDR3 contains 16 residues. V lost 0 bases and J lost 3; bases outside the gene matches: 5. This CDR3 reads CASSLATGQGDYEQYF. DNA for the CDR3: TGTGCCAGCAGCTTAGCTACTGGACAGGGGGACTACGAGCAGTACTTC.

V gene TRBV12-2 combines with J gene TRBJ2-3; the tabulated D call, TRBD2, remains unverified against the DNA. TRBV12-2 is a listed pseudogene. The CDR3 contains 14 residues. The CDR3 region has the DNA TGTGCAAGTCGCTTTAGCGGGAGCGAGGATACGCAGTATTTT. Translating it yields CASRFSGSEDTQYF.

This clone has a handful of counts. V usage is TRBV9 and J usage is TRBJ1-3; 7 bases match TRBD1. The V gene end was trimmed by 3 bases and the J gene end by 4 bases; junction bases not matched to a gene: 7. Germline V CDR1 and CDR2: SGDLS, YYNGEE. CDR3 length equals 15 residues. The DNA of the CDR3 is TGTGCCAGCAGCGCGCCACAGGGGATGGGAAACACCATATATTTT. It encodes CASSAPQGMGNTIYF.

J is TRBJ2-1 and V is TRBV11-3; the match to TRBD2 covers 11 bases. The V gene end was trimmed by 6 bases and the J gene end by 5 bases; junction bases not matched to a gene: 0. The CDR3 extends over 13 amino acids. Germline-derived CDR1 and CDR2 are SGHNT and YENEEA. The CDR3 DNA follows: TGTGCCAGCAGGGGACTAGCGGACAATGAGCAGTTCTTC. Translating gives CASRGLADNEQFF.

The chain joins TRBV5-1 to TRBJ2-7, with D possibly being TRBD1 (5 bases). Germline CDR1 is SGHRS and CDR2 is YFSETQ. There are 15 residues in the CDR3. V gave up 1 base and J gave up 3 bases, with 14 bases separating them. The CDR3 protein is CASSLLAGLLYEQYF. CDR3 DNA sequence: TGCGCCAGCAGCTTGTTGGCAGGGTTACTCTACGAGCAGTACTTC.

This clone has a single count. The chain links TRBV23-1 to TRBJ1-2, with a possible D match to TRBD1 (6 bases). TRBV23-1 is an open reading frame whose function is uncertain. This CDR3 has 14 amino acids. V was cut by 0 bases and J by 6 bases, with 11 bases left in between. The CDR3 sequence: CASSQSAGGDGYTF. The CDR3 coding sequence is TGCGCCAGCAGTCAATCCGCGGGGGGCGATGGCTACACCTTC.

This sequence joins TRBV5-5 and TRBJ2-4; D unclear. CDR1 SGHKS and CDR2 YYEKEE come from the germline V gene (reference sequence). V shed 0 bases and J shed 5 bases, with 9 bases lying between them. The CDR3 sequence is 14 residues long. In DNA, the CDR3 is TGTGCCAGCAGCTTGGTGGATCTAGAAAACATTCAGTACTTC. The encoded protein is CASSLVDLENIQYF.

The chain combines TRBV28 with TRBJ2-1; D unresolved. V shed 8 bases and J shed 9 bases, with 17 bases lying between them. This CDR3 has 13 residues. Per the germline V gene, CDR1 is MDHEN and CDR2 is SYDVKM. This CDR3 is CASSVTELGEQFF. The CDR3 DNA sequence: TGTGCCAGCTCAGTGACGGAGCTCGGTGAGCAGTTCTTC.

J is TRBJ2-1 and V is TRBV6-1; 13 bases are a match to TRBD2. The CDR3 contains 15 residues. Germline loops: CDR1 MNHNS, CDR2 SASEGT. V lost 7 bases and J lost 9; bases outside the gene matches: 9. CDR3 nucleotides: TGTGCCAGCACGGTCGGGACTAGCGGGACGCTTGAGCAGTTCTTC. Amino acids: CASTVGTSGTLEQFF.

V and J are TRBV10-2 and TRBJ2-7, with 12 bases that match TRBD1. V gave up 0 bases and J gave up 7 bases; unmatched junction bases: 4. Germline values: CDR1 WSHSY, CDR2 SAAADI. This CDR3 is 15 amino acids long. This chain's CDR3 is CASSESGQGAKEQYF. The CDR3 nucleotides read TGCGCCAGCAGTGAGTCGGGACAGGGGGCGAAAGAGCAGTACTTC.

V gene TRBV6-5 combines with J gene TRBJ2-5; weak D call: TRBD2 (5 bases). The V gene's germline CDR1 is MNHEY and CDR2 SVGAGI. This CDR3 spans 15 amino acids. V lost 2 bases to trimming and J lost 0 bases, with 10 bases between them. The CDR3 DNA follows: TGTGCCAGCAGTTACGGGTCGGGGTACCAAGAGACCCAGTACTTC. Translation: CASSYGSGYQETQYF.

V and J are TRBV4-1 and TRBJ1-3; maybe TRBD1 (6 bases). CDR3 length: 16 amino acids. V gave up 0 bases and J gave up 2 bases, with 11 bases separating them. Germline loops: CDR1 MGHRA, CDR2 YSYEKL. CDR3 DNA: TGCGCCAGCAGCCAAGATAGAACAGGGCCTGGAAACACCATATATTTT. Encoded protein: CASSQDRTGPGNTIYF.

The chain uses TRBV6-1 and TRBJ2-7; D is perhaps TRBD1 (6 bases). V lost 3 bases and J lost 5, with 14 bases in between. The germline V gene has CDR1 MNHNS and CDR2 SASEGT. CDR3 length: 14 residues. Written as DNA, the CDR3 is TGTGCCAGCAGTGACCACAGGGCTATAGACGAGCAGTACTTC. Amino acid sequence: CASSDHRAIDEQYF.

Only one count was recorded for this clone. The gene calls are TRBV13 and TRBJ2-7; D is unresolved. The CDR3 is made up of 13 amino acids. V lost 2 bases and J lost 2, with 7 bases in between. In germline, CDR1 is PRHDT, CDR2 FYEKMQ (reference sequence). CDR3 protein: CASSLSRAYEQYF. The DNA of the CDR3 is TGTGCCAGCAGCTTATCTCGAGCCTACGAGCAGTACTTC.

The chain joins TRBV6-5 to TRBJ2-7; 9 bases line up with TRBD1. The germline V gene encodes CDR1 MNHEY and CDR2 SVGAGI. The CDR3 sequence is 15 residues long. Trimming took 4 bases from V and 0 from J; bases not matched to a gene: 4. The DNA for the CDR3 is TGTGCCAGCAGTTGGGGACAGGGCCACTCCTACGAGCAGTACTTC. This translates into CASSWGQGHSYEQYF.

The V gene is TRBV30, the J gene TRBJ1-2; perhaps TRBD1 as D (6 bases). Trimming removed 8 bases from V and 2 bases from J, with 18 bases in between. The CDR3 consists of 14 residues. Germline V gene data show CDR1 as GTSNPN and CDR2 as SVGIG (reference sequence). CDR3 region: CARASPTGNYGYTF. As DNA, the CDR3 is TGTGCCAGGGCATCTCCGACAGGAAACTATGGCTACACCTTC.

The V call is TRBV15, the J call TRBJ1-1, with a possible D match to TRBD1 (6 bases). Trimming stripped 0 bases from V and 4 bases from J, with 9 bases between. The germline gives CDR1 LNHNV, CDR2 YYDKDF (reference sequence). This CDR3 has 14 residues. The CDR3 spells CATSRDLRGTEAFF. The CDR3 DNA is TGTGCCACCAGCAGAGACCTCAGGGGCACTGAAGCTTTCTTT.

This chain links TRBV4-1 with TRBJ2-2, with unresolved D. Trimming shortened V by 0 bases and J by 7 bases, and 3 bases separated the two germline ends. CDR1 is MGHRA, CDR2 YSYEKL, per germline. The CDR3 totals 12 residues. The CDR3 DNA reads TGCGCCAGCAGCCAAGATCTCGGGGAGCTGTTTTTT. This translates into CASSQDLGELFF.

The V call is TRBV30, the J call TRBJ1-2; D not certain. This CDR3 contains 13 residues. The ends were cut back, 3 bases at V and 4 bases at J, with 12 bases in the middle. From germline, CDR1 is GTSNPN and CDR2 SVGIG (reference sequence). For the CDR3, the DNA is TGTGCCTGGAGCAAGGAAAACAGCTATGGCTACACCTTC. Encoded protein: CAWSKENSYGYTF.

The chain combines TRBV19 with TRBJ1-3; 9 bases match TRBD1. Losses at the gene ends were 3 bases for V and 4 bases for J; bases not matched to a gene: 7. Germline V CDR1 and CDR2: LNHDA, SQIVND (reference sequence). The CDR3 runs 16 residues. The CDR3 region has the DNA TGTGCCAGTAGTATTACGGGACAGGGTTACGGAAACACCATATATTTT. Translating gives CASSITGQGYGNTIYF.

CDR3 amino acids: CASSLGQVLSTDTQYF. The CDR3 nucleotides are TGTGCCAGCTCACTGGGACAGGTGTTGAGCACAGATACGCAGTATTTT. V gene TRBV18 combines with J gene TRBJ2-3, with TRBD1 matching 8 bases. The length of the CDR3 is 16 residues. With 4 bases clipped from V and 0 bases from J, the junction kept 6 bases outside the gene matches. CDR1 is KGHSH, CDR2 LQKENI, per germline. Filled out from reference TRBV18 and TRBJ2-3, the complete variable domain reads NAGVMQNPRHLVRRRGQEARLRCSPMKGHSHVYWYRQLPEEGLKFMVYLQKENIIDESGMPKERFSAEFPKEGPSILRIQQVVRGDSAAYFCASSLGQVLSTDTQYFGPGTRLTVL.